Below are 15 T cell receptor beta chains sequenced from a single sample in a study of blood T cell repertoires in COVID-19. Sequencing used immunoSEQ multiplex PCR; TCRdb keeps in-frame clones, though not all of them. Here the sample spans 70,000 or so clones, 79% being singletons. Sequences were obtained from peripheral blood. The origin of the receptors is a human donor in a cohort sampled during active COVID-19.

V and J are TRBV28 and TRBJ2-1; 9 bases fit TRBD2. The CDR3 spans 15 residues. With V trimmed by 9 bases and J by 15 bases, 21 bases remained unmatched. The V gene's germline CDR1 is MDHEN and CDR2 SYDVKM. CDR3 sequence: CASTSPGTQREASFF. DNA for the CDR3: TGTGCCAGTACTTCCCCCGGGACCCAGCGGGAGGCGTCGTTCTTC.

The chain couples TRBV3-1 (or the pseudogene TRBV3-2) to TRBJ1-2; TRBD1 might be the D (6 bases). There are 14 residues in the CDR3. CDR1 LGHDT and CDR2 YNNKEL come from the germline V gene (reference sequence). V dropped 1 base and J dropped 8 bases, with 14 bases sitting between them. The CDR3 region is CASSQGTALGGYTF. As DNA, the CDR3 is TGTGCCAGCAGCCAAGGGACAGCCCTGGGAGGCTACACCTTC.

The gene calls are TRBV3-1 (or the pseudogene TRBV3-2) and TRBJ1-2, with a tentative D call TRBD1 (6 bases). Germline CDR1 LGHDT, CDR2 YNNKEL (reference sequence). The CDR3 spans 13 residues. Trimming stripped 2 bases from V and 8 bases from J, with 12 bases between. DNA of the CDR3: TGTGCCAGCAGCCAACAACAGGGCGGAGGCTACACCTTC. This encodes CASSQQQGGGYTF.

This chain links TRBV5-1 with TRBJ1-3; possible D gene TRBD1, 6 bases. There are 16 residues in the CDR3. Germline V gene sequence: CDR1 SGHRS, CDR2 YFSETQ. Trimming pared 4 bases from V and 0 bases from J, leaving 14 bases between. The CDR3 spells CASSAPTGVSGNTIYF. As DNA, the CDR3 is TGCGCCAGCAGCGCCCCGACAGGAGTCTCTGGAAACACCATATATTTT.

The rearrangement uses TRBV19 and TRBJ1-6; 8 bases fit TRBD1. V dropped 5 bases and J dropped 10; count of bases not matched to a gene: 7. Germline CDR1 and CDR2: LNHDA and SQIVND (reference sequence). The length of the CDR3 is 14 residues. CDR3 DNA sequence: TGTGCCAGTAGTGTCAGGGGGCTGAGGTCACCCCTCCACTTT. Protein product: CASSVRGLRSPLHF.

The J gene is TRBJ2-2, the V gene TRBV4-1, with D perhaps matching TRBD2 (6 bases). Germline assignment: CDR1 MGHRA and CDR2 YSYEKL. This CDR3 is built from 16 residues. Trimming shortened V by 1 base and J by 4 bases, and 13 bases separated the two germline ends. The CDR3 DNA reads TGCGCCAGCAGCCAAGTCTCTCGGGACTTCACCGGGGAGCTGTTTTTT. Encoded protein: CASSQVSRDFTGELFF.

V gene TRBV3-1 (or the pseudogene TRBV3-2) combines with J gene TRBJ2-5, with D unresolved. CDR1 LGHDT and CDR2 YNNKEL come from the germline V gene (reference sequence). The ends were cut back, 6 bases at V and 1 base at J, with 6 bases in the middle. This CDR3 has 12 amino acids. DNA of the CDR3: TGTGCCAGCAGTATCGGCCAAGAGACCCAGTACTTC. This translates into CASSIGQETQYF.

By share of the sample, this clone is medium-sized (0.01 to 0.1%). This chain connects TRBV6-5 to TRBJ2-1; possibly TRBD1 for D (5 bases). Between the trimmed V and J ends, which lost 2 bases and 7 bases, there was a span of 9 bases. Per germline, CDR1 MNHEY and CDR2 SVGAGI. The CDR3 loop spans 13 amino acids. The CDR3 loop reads CASSYQNRNEQFF. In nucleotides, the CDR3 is TGTGCCAGCAGTTACCAGAACAGGAATGAGCAGTTCTTC.

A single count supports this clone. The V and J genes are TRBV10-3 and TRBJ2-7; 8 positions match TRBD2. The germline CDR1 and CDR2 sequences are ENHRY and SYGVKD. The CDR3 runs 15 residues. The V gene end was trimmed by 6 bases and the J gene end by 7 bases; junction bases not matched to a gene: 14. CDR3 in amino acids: CAISPSRGGSWEQYF. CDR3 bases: TGTGCCATCAGCCCCAGCCGGGGGGGGTCGTGGGAGCAGTACTTC.

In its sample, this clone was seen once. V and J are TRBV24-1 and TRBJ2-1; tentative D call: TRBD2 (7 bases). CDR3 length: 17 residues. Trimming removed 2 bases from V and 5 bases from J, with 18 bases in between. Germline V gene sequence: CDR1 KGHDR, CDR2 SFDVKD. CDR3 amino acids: CATSDSPFAGADNEQFF. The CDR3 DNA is TGTGCCACCAGTGATTCCCCTTTCGCGGGGGCAGACAATGAGCAGTTCTTC.

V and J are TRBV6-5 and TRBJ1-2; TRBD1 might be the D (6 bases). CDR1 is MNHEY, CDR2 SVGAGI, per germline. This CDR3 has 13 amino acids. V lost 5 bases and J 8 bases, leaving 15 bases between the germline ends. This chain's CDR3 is CASSTGISGGYTF. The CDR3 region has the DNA TGTGCCAGCAGTACAGGGATTTCGGGGGGCTACACCTTC.

The chain's CDR3 is CASSLGGQGTGQPQHF. CDR3 in DNA: TGTGCCAGCAGTTTAGGGGGACAGGGGACGGGACAGCCCCAGCATTTT. This rearrangement joins TRBV28 to TRBJ1-5; TRBD1 matches 10 bases. Germline V lookup: CDR1 MDHEN, CDR2 SYDVKM. Trimming took 2 bases from V and 7 from J; bases not matched to a gene: 8. The CDR3 extends over 16 amino acids.

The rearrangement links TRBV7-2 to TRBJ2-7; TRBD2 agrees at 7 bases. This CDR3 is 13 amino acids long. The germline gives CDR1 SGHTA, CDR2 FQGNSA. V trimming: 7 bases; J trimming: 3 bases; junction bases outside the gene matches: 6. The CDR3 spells CASTFTGGYEQYF. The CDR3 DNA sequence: TGTGCCAGCACCTTTACGGGAGGCTACGAGCAGTACTTC.

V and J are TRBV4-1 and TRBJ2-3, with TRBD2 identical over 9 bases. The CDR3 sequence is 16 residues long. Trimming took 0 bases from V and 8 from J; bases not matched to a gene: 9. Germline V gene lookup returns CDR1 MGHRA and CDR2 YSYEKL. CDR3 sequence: CASSQDRERGVGTQYF. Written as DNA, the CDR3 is TGCGCCAGCAGCCAAGATAGGGAGCGGGGGGTGGGTACGCAGTATTTT.

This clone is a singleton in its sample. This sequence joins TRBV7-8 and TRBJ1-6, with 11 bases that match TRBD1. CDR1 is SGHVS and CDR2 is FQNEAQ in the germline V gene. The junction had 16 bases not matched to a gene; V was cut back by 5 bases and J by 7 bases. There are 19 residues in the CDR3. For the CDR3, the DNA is TGTGCCAGCAGCCCCTCGTTTGGGACAGGGGGGTTCTGGAATTCACCCCTCCACTTT. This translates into CASSPSFGTGGFWNSPLHF.